A selection of T cell receptor beta chains follows, all from one sample in a study of T cell responses to AZD1222 COVID-19 vaccine. Only in-frame clones appear in the TCRdb table, and some are missing; sequencing was by immunoSEQ multiplex PCR. The sample has roughly 180,000 clones, about 94% seen once. Sequenced material: peripheral blood, taken on day 0 of AZD1222 vaccination. The source is an adult in good health. Each CDR3 is given with its conserved first and last residue. The order of the fields is J gene, clone size, V gene, D gene, CDR3 protein, CDR3 DNA. The D gene is left open where the match is weak. Part of the rows lack a size; the others show once, few, many or a class for expanded clones.

>TRBJ2-1|.|TRBV15|TRBD1
CATSGGQGSYNEQFF
TGTGCCACCAGCGGTGGACAGGGGAGCTACAATGAGCAGTTCTTC
>TRBJ1-4|.|TRBV14|.
CASSQPETGYNEKLFF
TGTGCCAGCAGCCAACCTGAGACAGGATATAATGAAAAACTGTTTTTT
>TRBJ1-4|.|TRBV30|.
CACPRRGKLFF
TGTGCCTGCCCGAGAAGGGGAAAACTGTTTTTT
>TRBJ1-5|once|TRBV5-8|.
CASSSIDQPQHF
TGTGCCAGCAGCTCAATTGATCAGCCCCAGCATTTT
>TRBJ2-1|.|TRBV30|.
CAWTLLTGGEQFF
TGTGCCTGGACCCTTCTTACAGGAGGTGAGCAGTTCTTC
>TRBJ2-1|.|TRBV28|TRBD1
CASRPLGGQGAVDEQFF
TGTGCCAGCAGACCCCTGGGGGGACAGGGGGCGGTTGATGAGCAGTTCTTC
>TRBJ1-6|.|TRBV15|.
CATSRDPTLNSPLHF
TGTGCCACCAGCAGAGACCCCACTTTAAATTCACCCCTCCACTTT
>TRBJ1-1|.|TRBV9|.
CASSVAEVGPRDTEAFF
TGTGCCAGCAGCGTAGCTGAGGTGGGTCCAAGGGACACTGAAGCTTTCTTT
>TRBJ2-1|.|TRBV5-1|TRBD2
CASSLGLARRDEQFF
TGCGCCAGCAGCTTGGGACTAGCGAGGCGAGATGAGCAGTTCTTC
>TRBJ1-4|.|TRBV2|.
CASRLATNEKLFF
TGTGCCAGCAGATTGGCAACTAATGAAAAACTGTTTTTT
>TRBJ2-5|.|TRBV12-3/TRBV12-4|.
CASSFRSETQYF
TGTGCCAGCAGTTTTCGGTCAGAGACCCAGTACTTC
>TRBJ2-2|once|TRBV30|.
CAWSSGGTTGELFF
TGTGCCTGGAGTTCTGGGGGGACCACCGGGGAGCTGTTTTTT
>TRBJ2-7|.|TRBV5-6|.
CASSIQLYEQYF
TGTGCCAGCAGCATACAGCTTTACGAGCAGTACTTC
>TRBJ2-5|.|TRBV10-3|TRBD1
CAISAYRGRWETQYF
TGTGCCATCAGTGCGTACAGGGGGCGCTGGGAGACCCAGTACTTC
>TRBJ2-7|.|TRBV12-2|.
CASRFSFDVRVRTSVSYEQYF
TGTGCAAGTCGCTTTTCCTTTGATGTTAGGGTTCGGACTAGCGTCAGCTACGAGCAGTACTTC
>TRBJ1-2|.|TRBV7-6|.
CASSLDRYGYTF
TGTGCCAGCAGCTTAGATCGGTATGGCTACACCTTC
>TRBJ1-3|.|TRBV6-5|.
CASRAGSAGNTIYF
TGTGCCAGCAGGGCGGGGAGCGCTGGAAACACCATATATTTT
>TRBJ1-1|.|TRBV11-2|.
CASSFRVVTEAFF
TGTGCCAGCAGCTTTCGGGTGGTCACTGAAGCTTTCTTT
>TRBJ1-2|.|TRBV11-3|.
CASSLVVQEGYTF
TGTGCCAGCAGCTTAGTGGTCCAGGAGGGCTACACCTTC
>TRBJ2-7|once|TRBV5-1|.
CASSGVGGSYEQYF
TGCGCCAGCAGCGGCGTGGGGGGTTCCTACGAGCAGTACTTC
>TRBJ1-2|.|TRBV6-4|TRBD1
CASSGPTGGADYGYTF
TGTGCCAGCAGTGGGCCTACAGGGGGCGCGGACTATGGCTACACCTTC
>TRBJ1-1|.|TRBV4-2|.
CASSLGGMNTEAFF
TGTGCCAGCAGCCTAGGGGGGATGAACACTGAAGCTTTCTTT
>TRBJ2-3|.|TRBV29-1|.
CSVEVGGSPGDTQYF
TGCAGCGTTGAAGTTGGGGGTAGTCCTGGAGATACGCAGTATTTT
>TRBJ2-7|.|TRBV10-2|.
CASSTRKGQSSYEQYF
TGCGCCAGCAGTACCCGAAAAGGACAGAGCTCCTACGAGCAGTACTTC
>TRBJ1-4|.|TRBV6-5|.
CASSYSPGITNEKLFF
TGTGCCAGCAGTTACTCGCCCGGAATAACTAATGAAAAACTGTTTTTT
>TRBJ2-5|.|TRBV10-3|.
CAIKYRDDHQETQYF
TGTGCCATCAAATACCGGGACGACCACCAAGAGACCCAGTACTTC
>TRBJ1-2|.|TRBV28|.
CASSLRAFGGYTF
TGTGCCAGCAGTCTCCGGGCCTTCGGTGGCTACACCTTC
>TRBJ1-2|.|TRBV6-2/TRBV6-3|.
CASSEGSYTF
TGTGCCAGCAGCGAGGGAAGCTACACCTTC
>TRBJ2-5|.|TRBV27|.
CASSLSGWETQYF
TGTGCCAGCAGTTTATCAGGATGGGAGACCCAGTACTTC
>TRBJ1-2|.|TRBV15|.
CATSRDRDLFGYTF
TGTGCCACCAGCAGAGACAGGGACCTATTTGGCTACACCTTC
>TRBJ1-2|.|TRBV11-3|.
CASSFSPRAGNYGYTF
TGTGCCAGCAGCTTCTCCCCCCGGGCGGGGAACTATGGCTACACCTTC
>TRBJ1-5|.|TRBV19|TRBD1
CASRADRDGNQPQHF
TGTGCCAGTAGAGCGGACAGGGATGGGAATCAGCCCCAGCATTTT
>TRBJ1-6|few|TRBV27|TRBD1
CASSLSPTGGNSPLHF
TGTGCCAGCAGTTTATCCCCGACAGGGGGTAATTCACCCCTCCACTTT
>TRBJ1-2|many|TRBV19|.
CASSISVYGYTF
TGTGCCAGTAGTATCAGCGTCTATGGCTACACCTTC
>TRBJ1-2|.|TRBV7-9|.
CASSLGRGGDFYGYTF
TGTGCCAGCAGCTTAGGTAGGGGCGGAGACTTCTATGGCTACACCTTC
>TRBJ1-1|once|TRBV18|.
CASSPGQMNTEAFF
TGTGCCAGCTCACCCGGACAGATGAACACTGAAGCTTTCTTT
>TRBJ1-1|.|TRBV29-1|.
CSVLGTPSMNTEAFF
TGCAGCGTTCTCGGGACACCGAGCATGAACACTGAAGCTTTCTTT
>TRBJ1-6|.|TRBV5-1|.
CASSPRAIFTASPLHF
TGCGCCAGCAGCCCGAGGGCTATTTTTACTGCTTCACCCCTCCACTTT
>TRBJ1-1|.|TRBV18|.
CASSPRRDGTEAFF
TGTGCCAGCTCACCACGAAGGGATGGCACTGAAGCTTTCTTT
>TRBJ2-1|.|TRBV5-1|.
CASSLGNDEQFF
TGCGCCAGCAGCTTGGGGAATGATGAGCAGTTCTTC
>TRBJ1-5|.|TRBV21-1|.
CASSKALSGQASNQPQHF
TGTGCCAGCAGCAAAGCGCTTTCTGGACAGGCTAGCAATCAGCCCCAGCATTTT
>TRBJ1-6|.|TRBV6-5|.
CASSGETYSPLHF
TGTGCCAGCTCAGGGGAAACTTATTCACCCCTCCACTTT
>TRBJ2-1|.|TRBV28|.
CVSAPWFNEQFF
TGTGTCTCGGCACCCTGGTTCAATGAGCAGTTCTTC
>TRBJ2-4|.|TRBV28|.
CASRGGPAKNIQYF
TGTGCCAGCCGTGGGGGGCCAGCCAAAAACATTCAGTACTTC
>TRBJ1-1|few|TRBV29-1|.
CSVGEVRGRRGTEAFF
TGCAGCGTTGGGGAAGTGCGGGGCAGGAGAGGGACTGAAGCTTTCTTT
>TRBJ1-6|.|TRBV7-9|TRBD1
CASSVGTGAFDSYNSPLHF
TGTGCCAGCAGCGTAGGGACAGGCGCTTTCGACTCCTATAATTCACCCCTCCACTTT
>TRBJ2-1|.|TRBV4-2|TRBD2
CASSQPLAGEQFF
TGTGCCAGCAGCCAACCTCTAGCGGGAGAGCAGTTCTTC
>TRBJ1-1|.|TRBV9|.
CASSVGDTNTEAFF
TGTGCCAGCAGCGTAGGGGACACGAACACTGAAGCTTTCTTT
>TRBJ2-2|.|TRBV3-1/TRBV3-2|TRBD1
CASSQEGQLRTGELFF
TGTGCCAGCAGCCAAGAGGGACAGCTACGCACCGGGGAGCTGTTTTTT
>TRBJ2-3|.|TRBV5-1|.
CASSLGWSGTDTQYF
TGCGCCAGCAGCTTGGGGTGGAGCGGCACAGATACGCAGTATTTT
>TRBJ1-1|.|TRBV7-2|.
CASSFSAPTEAFF
TGTGCCAGCAGCTTTTCAGCCCCCACTGAAGCTTTCTTT
>TRBJ1-6|.|TRBV5-1|.
CASSLVQGYEHYNSPLHF
TGCGCCAGCAGCTTGGTTCAGGGGTACGAGCACTATAATTCACCCCTCCACTTT
>TRBJ1-1|.|TRBV9|TRBD1
CASSVTGGTEAFF
TGTGCCAGCAGCGTAACAGGGGGCACTGAAGCTTTCTTT
>TRBJ1-1|.|TRBV25-1|.
CASSAAGRAFF
TGTGCCAGCAGTGCCGCGGGACGAGCTTTCTTT
>TRBJ1-1|.|TRBV12-3/TRBV12-4|.
CASSLGWGTEAFF
TGTGCCAGCAGTTTAGGGTGGGGCACTGAAGCTTTCTTT
>TRBJ2-5|once|TRBV10-3|TRBD1
CAIMAGTGQGETQYF
TGTGCCATCATGGCGGGGACAGGCCAAGGGGAGACCCAGTACTTC
>TRBJ2-7|.|TRBV5-1|TRBD2
CASSHLSGRESEQYF
TGCGCCAGCAGCCATCTTAGCGGGAGGGAAAGCGAGCAGTACTTC
>TRBJ1-1|.|TRBV10-3|.
CATTAAMNTEAFF
TGTGCCACGACAGCGGCAATGAACACTGAAGCTTTCTTT
>TRBJ1-5|.|TRBV28|TRBD1
CASSLVYRGTDQPQHF
TGTGCCAGCAGTTTAGTTTACAGGGGAACGGATCAGCCCCAGCATTTT
>TRBJ2-7|.|TRBV2|.
CASTPWDEQYF
TGTGCCAGCACCCCCTGGGACGAGCAGTACTTC